The 31 T cell receptor beta chains below come from one sample, sequenced in a study of T-cell reconstitution after alpha-beta-depleted transplantation in children. Preparation of the TCRbeta library was carried out with unique molecular identifiers. From the PCR reads, TCRdb called clonotypes with MiXCR, one entry per CDR3 protein. The data contain tens of thousands of distinct CDR3 sequences, about 6.2% of them singletons. The sample here was PBMCs, mostly from graft donor cells, taken 180 days after TCRalphabeta/CD19-depleted stem cell transplant. The receptor source for this set is a male patient under 18 who had a stem cell transplant for acute myeloid leukemia, so the T cells may come from the graft donor.

This clonotype was counted at least ten times. The V and J genes are TRBV27 and TRBJ2-7; 7 bases align to TRBD2. Germline CDR1 and CDR2: MNHEY and SMNVEV (reference sequence). The CDR3 runs 15 residues. V was pared by 2 bases and J by 7 bases, with 11 bases of the junction left unmatched. The CDR3 is CASSLGPWRESEQYF. The CDR3 bases are TGTGCCAGCAGTTTAGGTCCCTGGCGGGAGAGTGAGCAGTACTTC.

This clonotype was recorded many times. This chain links TRBV6-5 with TRBJ2-1; the match to TRBD2 covers 10 bases. Germline V gene lookup returns CDR1 MNHEY and CDR2 SVGAGI. This CDR3 spans 15 amino acids. V lost 2 bases and J lost 6; bases outside the gene matches: 4. CDR3: CASSYLAGVVNEQFF. CDR3 in DNA: TGTGCCAGCAGTTACCTAGCGGGAGTAGTCAATGAGCAGTTCTTC.

By its share, this clonotype is medium-sized. This chain uses TRBV20-1 with TRBJ2-5, with TRBD1 matching over 7 bases. Germline V gene lookup returns CDR1 DFQATT and CDR2 SNEGSKA (reference sequence). J lost 4 bases, V lost 6 bases, and 8 bases had no gene match. The CDR3 totals 13 residues. CDR3 region: CSAKRTGGETQYF. CDR3 DNA: TGCAGTGCGAAGAGGACAGGCGGAGAGACCCAGTACTTC.

This clonotype was recorded at least ten times. The rearrangement joins TRBV30 to TRBJ2-4; D is perhaps TRBD1 (6 bases). Trimming cost V 1 base and J 0 bases, with 10 bases left between them. The CDR3 loop spans 15 amino acids. CDR1 is GTSNPN and CDR2 is SVGIG in the germline V gene (reference sequence). The CDR3: CAWSGGGAAKNIQYF. CDR3 DNA sequence: TGTGCCTGGAGTGGAGGGGGAGCAGCCAAAAACATTCAGTACTTC.

This clonotype was counted ten times or more. The J gene is TRBJ2-2, the V gene TRBV19, with D perhaps matching TRBD2 (6 bases). V gave up 7 bases and J gave up 4 bases, with 19 bases separating them. Germline CDR1 and CDR2: LNHDA and SQIVND (reference sequence). The CDR3 loop spans 16 amino acids. For the CDR3, the DNA is TGTGCCAGTAAGCCTCAACCAGCGGGCCTCACCGGGGAGCTGTTTTTT. Encoded protein: CASKPQPAGLTGELFF.

The genes are TRBV30 and TRBJ1-2; D is unresolved. Looked up from germline, CDR1 is GTSNPN and CDR2 is SVGIG (reference sequence). CDR3 length equals 12 residues. Trimming cost V 0 bases and J 4 bases, with 6 bases left between them. CDR3 in amino acids: CAWSVNPYGYTF. The CDR3 DNA is TGTGCCTGGAGTGTAAACCCCTATGGCTACACCTTC.

This clonotype was seen at least ten times. This rearrangement joins TRBV6-2 or TRBV6-3 to TRBJ2-3, with a tentative D call TRBD2 (6 bases). V lost 4 bases to trimming and J lost 4 bases, with 15 bases between them. Germline CDR1 reads MNHEY; CDR2 reads SVGEGT. This CDR3 has 15 amino acids. The CDR3, as DNA: TGTGCCAGCAGTTTACGACTCCCGGGGGCAGATACGCAGTATTTT. Amino acids: CASSLRLPGADTQYF.

Ten or more counts support this clonotype. The chain joins TRBV29-1 to TRBJ2-3, with no clear D. Looked up from germline, CDR1 is SQVTM and CDR2 is ANQGSEA. The CDR3 sequence is 12 residues long. Trimming left V 3 bases short and J 0 bases short, with 4 bases between. The CDR3 DNA reads TGCAGCGTTGATCACAGCACAGATACGCAGTATTTT. It yields the protein CSVDHSTDTQYF.

The CDR3 spells CASKSGRGNTDTQYF. The CDR3 coding sequence is TGTGCCAGCAAATCCGGACGGGGCAACACAGATACGCAGTATTTT. The chain links TRBV6-2 or TRBV6-3 to TRBJ2-3; D is tentatively TRBD1 or TRBD2 (5 bases each). V was pared by 7 bases and J by 2 bases, with 16 bases between. The CDR3 sequence is 15 residues long. Germline CDR1 and CDR2: MNHEY and SVGEGT.

This clonotype was picked up many times. CDR3 coding DNA: TGCGCCAGCAGCCGCATTTTTGGGAATGAGCAGTTCTTC. Encoded protein: CASSRIFGNEQFF. J is TRBJ2-1 and V is TRBV4-3; D is uncertain. The CDR3 is 13 residues long. CDR1 and CDR2 from the germline V gene are LGHNA and YSLEER. Trimming took 4 bases from V and 7 from J, leaving 11 bases between them.

This clonotype was counted many times. The chain uses TRBV12-3 or TRBV12-4 and TRBJ1-1; the D is unclear. CDR3 length: 13 residues. Trimming stripped 2 bases from V and 1 base from J, with 5 bases between. The CDR3 loop is CASSLPKNTEAFF. The CDR3 nucleotides read TGTGCCAGCAGTTTACCCAAGAACACTGAAGCTTTCTTT.

This clonotype was seen ten or more times. The V and J genes are TRBV7-9 and TRBJ2-2; D unresolved. The CDR3 covers 14 residues. The germline V gene encodes CDR1 SEHNR and CDR2 FQNEAQ (reference sequence). V was trimmed by 0 bases and J by 3 bases, leaving 5 bases between them. CDR3 protein: CASSLAIYTGELFF. CDR3 DNA sequence: TGTGCCAGCAGCTTAGCTATCTACACCGGGGAGCTGTTTTTT. The whole variable domain, remainder taken from reference TRBV7-9 and TRBJ2-2, is DTGVSQNPRHKITKRGQNVTFRCDPISEHNRLYWYRQTLGQGPEFLTYFQNEAQLEKSRLLSDRFSAERPKGSFSTLEIQRTEQGDSAMYLCASSLAIYTGELFFGEGSRLTVL.

This clonotype occurred many times. The gene calls are TRBV7-8 and TRBJ2-3, with TRBD1 matching 8 bases. V dropped 5 bases and J dropped 0; count of bases not matched to a gene: 1. Germline lookup yields CDR1 SGHVS and CDR2 FQNEAQ. The CDR3 extends over 14 amino acids. This chain's CDR3 is CASSRDRSTDTQYF. CDR3 in DNA: TGTGCCAGCAGCCGGGACAGGAGCACAGATACGCAGTATTTT. Based on the CDR3 plus reference TRBV7-8 and TRBJ2-3, the full variable domain is GAGVSQSPRYKVAKRGQDVALRCDPISGHVSLFWYQQALGQGPEFLTYFQNEAQLDKSGLPSDRFFAERPEGSVSTLKIQRTQQEDSAVYLCASSRDRSTDTQYFGPGTRLTVL.

This clonotype was detected many times. The chain recombines TRBV10-3 with TRBJ1-2, with 10 nucleotides matching TRBD1. CDR1 is ENHRY, CDR2 SYGVKD, per germline. J lost 6 bases, V lost 6 bases, and 7 bases had no gene match. This CDR3 contains 14 residues. The chain's CDR3 is CAISLLTGGNGYTF. Here the CDR3 DNA reads TGTGCCATCAGCCTATTGACAGGGGGCAATGGCTACACCTTC.

This clonotype was recorded many times. The DNA for the CDR3 is TGTGCCAGCAGCAAAGAGTCCAGGGAAGGCTACACCTTC. Residues: CASSKESREGYTF. This chain links TRBV21-1 with TRBJ1-2. TRBV21-1 is labeled a pseudogene. The CDR3 length is 13 residues.

This clonotype was recorded at least ten times. V is TRBV29-1 and J is TRBJ1-4, with 12 bases aligning to TRBD1. The CDR3 has 17 amino acids. Looked up from germline, CDR1 is SQVTM and CDR2 is ANQGSEA. V gave up 4 bases and J gave up 10 bases; unmatched junction bases: 16. The CDR3 region has the DNA TGCAGCGTTGCGGGGACAGGGGGCGCGGGAACAACGGGAAAACTGTTTTTT. This encodes CSVAGTGGAGTTGKLFF.

This clonotype was observed at least ten times. This rearrangement joins TRBV5-4 to TRBJ1-3; D gene uncertain. CDR3 length: 14 residues. CDR1 and CDR2 from the germline V gene are SGHNT and YYREEE (reference sequence). V dropped 7 bases and J dropped 0 bases, with 11 bases sitting between them. The CDR3 region has the DNA TGTGCCAGCGCATCGGGAAGCTCTGGAAACACCATATATTTT. This codes for CASASGSSGNTIYF.

The sample holds many counts of this clonotype. The gene calls are TRBV5-1 and TRBJ1-2; possibly TRBD1 for D (5 bases). V was clipped by 5 bases and J by 7 bases, with 21 bases between them. The CDR3 extends over 15 amino acids. Germline CDR1 SGHRS, CDR2 YFSETQ. For the CDR3, the DNA is TGCGCCAGCAGTCAGGGTTGGGGGACCGGTCCTGGCTACACCTTC. As protein: CASSQGWGTGPGYTF.

This clonotype was observed many times. This chain connects TRBV9 to TRBJ2-5; 9 positions agree with TRBD1. This CDR3 spans 16 amino acids. Germline V gene data show CDR1 as SGDLS and CDR2 as YYNGEE. V shed 0 bases, J shed 2 bases, and the junction held 5 bases outside the gene matches. The CDR3, as DNA: TGTGCCAGCAGCGTAGCGGACAGGGGTAGGCAAGAGACCCAGTACTTC. As protein: CASSVADRGRQETQYF.

This clonotype was observed at least ten times. The J gene is TRBJ1-2, the V gene TRBV28; no reliable D call. The CDR3 runs 14 residues. The ends were cut back, 7 bases at V and 3 bases at J, with 15 bases in the middle. Germline V lookup: CDR1 MDHEN, CDR2 SYDVKM. CDR3 in DNA: TGTGCCAGCACCATGGACCCGAAAGACTATGGCTACACCTTC. Amino acids: CASTMDPKDYGYTF.

This clonotype has at least ten counts. The chain has TRBV27 and TRBJ1-5, with a possible D match to TRBD1 (5 bases). The CDR3 extends over 14 amino acids. Between the trimmed V and J ends, which lost 2 bases and 5 bases, there was a span of 10 bases. CDR1 and CDR2 (germline): MNHEY, SMNVEV (reference sequence). CDR3 DNA: TGTGCCAGCAGTTTAGGGGGAAGCCATCAGCCCCAGCATTTT. Translation: CASSLGGSHQPQHF.

The chain uses TRBV14 and TRBJ1-6; D gene unclear. V gave up 1 base and J gave up 7 bases, with 11 bases separating them. The CDR3 is 15 residues long. From germline, CDR1 is SGHDN and CDR2 FVKESK. The CDR3 region has the DNA TGTGCCAGCAGCCAAGTCGGCGGCAGCAATTCACCCCTCCACTTT. It translates to CASSQVGGSNSPLHF.

This clonotype has ten or more counts. The V gene is TRBV30, the J gene TRBJ2-7; weak D call: TRBD1 (11 bases). The CDR3 is made up of 15 amino acids. The V and J ends lost 4 bases and 13 bases respectively, with 29 bases between them. Germline V gives CDR1 GTSNPN, CDR2 SVGIG (reference sequence). CDR3 nucleotides: TGTGCCTGGACAGGGGTCCGGGACAGGGGGACTAGCGCTTACTTC. Amino acids: CAWTGVRDRGTSAYF.

This clonotype was picked up many times. The chain has TRBV11-2 and TRBJ1-1, with D perhaps TRBD1 (6 bases). The V gene lost 5 bases and the J gene lost 3 bases, with 13 bases spanning the gap. Germline V gene lookup returns CDR1 SGHAT and CDR2 FQNNGV. This CDR3 region has 14 residues. CDR3 coding DNA: TGTGCCAGCAGCCGGGGGGCCGAGGACACTGAAGCTTTCTTT. It encodes CASSRGAEDTEAFF.

This clonotype was seen ten or more times. CDR3 region: CSFRTSGSYEQYF. The CDR3 DNA reads TGCAGCTTCCGGACTAGCGGGAGTTACGAGCAGTACTTC. The chain recombines TRBV29-1 with TRBJ2-7; 13 bases agree with TRBD2. This CDR3 contains 13 residues. Germline-derived CDR1 and CDR2 are SQVTM and ANQGSEA. The V gene end was trimmed by 8 bases and the J gene end by 4 bases; junction bases not matched to a gene: 5.

There are many counts of this clonotype. The chain is built from TRBV6-6 and TRBJ2-5, with TRBD1 matching 8 bases. J gave up 5 bases and V 4 bases, and 6 bases lay outside the gene matches. The V gene's germline CDR1 is MNHNY and CDR2 SVGAGI (reference sequence). The CDR3 sequence is 14 residues long. CDR3: CASSSGGLGETQYF. As DNA, the CDR3 is TGTGCCAGCAGTTCAGGGGGCCTGGGGGAGACCCAGTACTTC.

This clonotype came up many times. The chain recombines TRBV5-1 with TRBJ2-3, with D perhaps TRBD1 (5 bases). The ends were cut back, 0 bases at V and 2 bases at J, with 7 bases in the middle. Germline V CDR1 and CDR2: SGHRS, YFSETQ. The CDR3 spans 14 residues. The CDR3 loop is CASSLGGPTDTQYF. In DNA, the CDR3 is TGCGCCAGCAGCTTGGGGGGCCCCACAGATACGCAGTATTTT.

A word on this clonotype: The junction and the germline gene differ at one end; a read error may be behind it. The rearrangement joins TRBV16 to TRBJ2-2; D is unclear. The CDR3 is made up of 14 amino acids. In germline, CDR1 is KGHSY, CDR2 FQNENV. As DNA, the CDR3 is TGTGCCATCAGCTCCACGCTGTCCTCCGGGGAGCTGTTTTTT. This translates into CAISSTLSSGELFF.

The sample holds many counts of this clonotype. The rearrangement links TRBV28 to TRBJ2-7; TRBD2 is a possible D gene (7 bases). Germline assignment: CDR1 MDHEN and CDR2 SYDVKM. Trimming cost V 3 bases and J 1 base, with 13 bases left between them. The length of the CDR3 is 15 residues. The CDR3 spells CASSLGGGASYEQYF. CDR3 nucleotides: TGTGCCAGCAGTTTGGGCGGGGGCGCATCCTACGAGCAGTACTTC.

In its sample, this clonotype was seen many times. V is TRBV5-1 and J is TRBJ1-5; D gene ambiguous. The germline V gene encodes CDR1 SGHRS and CDR2 YFSETQ. The CDR3 spans 15 residues. Trimming stripped 0 bases from V and 6 bases from J, with 13 bases between. DNA of the CDR3: TGCGCCAGCAGCTTGGCCTCTTTTGAGGGTCAGCCCCAGCATTTT. Protein: CASSLASFEGQPQHF.

This clonotype has a count of ten or more. V gene TRBV29-1 combines with J gene TRBJ1-2; tentatively, D is TRBD1 (5 bases). The germline V gene encodes CDR1 SQVTM and CDR2 ANQGSEA. The CDR3 extends over 12 amino acids. Trimming cost V 5 bases and J 4 bases, with 11 bases left between them. This chain's CDR3 is CSVTEGFYGYTF. CDR3 nucleotides: TGCAGCGTTACTGAGGGGTTCTATGGCTACACCTTC.